This T cell receptor (beta chain) was sequenced during a study of control samples from healthy donors and cancer patients (TCRdb year 2020). The germline ends are 3 bases apart after V is trimmed by 5 bases and J by 7 bases. Per the germline V gene (reference sequence), LNHDA is the CDR1 and SQIVND is the CDR2. Spanning cysteine to phenylalanine, the CDR3 consists of 10 amino acids. Kept here is only the CDR3 DNA, which spans 30 bases and is read in frame from base 1. A remark on this clone: Its antigen target is currently unknown. No qualities accompany the bases; no much larger clone lies one base away.

Receptor amplification or capture employed the immunoSEQ multiplex PCR assay. This is the immuneACCESS table as TCRdb keeps it, with only in-frame sequences that have V and J called. A part of the clones is gone; compared with another copy, unresolved V genes explain less than half, and the rest is unexplained. Recorded for this sample are about 97,000 clones; 90% to 95% of them occurred a single time. Clones ranked in the top ten supply 2% to 2.5% of the sample. The V and J segments used are TRBV19 and TRBJ2-1; the D gene cannot be resolved reliably. The receptor comes from a woman between 18 and 29 years old in good health. Sequenced sample: blood. The CDR3 loop reads CASSENEQFF. The nucleotide sequence reads as follows: TGTGCCAGTAGTGAAAATGAGCAGTTCTTC.